This is a list of T cell receptor beta chains from one sample in a study of blood T cell repertoires in COVID-19. TCRdb keeps only in-frame clones here, not all; method: immunoSEQ multiplex PCR. The sample consists of some 250,000 clones, about 88% of them appearing once. The sample comprised peripheral blood. These receptors came from a woman in her seventies with active or convalescent COVID-19. The CDR3 runs from the conserved cysteine through the conserved F or W. D genes are given only for firm matches. Expanded clones are given a class, and other clones once, few, many or no size at all.

clone size	J gene	D gene	V gene	CDR3 DNA	CDR3 protein
.	TRBJ1-2	TRBD1	TRBV4-3	TGCGCCAGCAGCTTTCTAGGGACAGGGTCCGGCTACACCTTC	CASSFLGTGSGYTF
.	TRBJ1-4	.	TRBV27	TGTGCCAGCAGTTTTGGTCAGGGTGAAAAACTGTTTTTT	CASSFGQGEKLFF
.	TRBJ1-5	.	TRBV19	TGTGCCAGACAGACCGGTCAACACCCCCAGCATTTT	CARQTGQHPQHF
.	TRBJ1-5	.	TRBV19	TGTGCCAGTAGTAACCTTCTAGAACAGGGATTAGATCAGCCCCAGCATTTT	CASSNLLEQGLDQPQHF
.	TRBJ1-2	.	TRBV2	TGTGCCAGCACGGTCGAAGCTAACTATGGCTACACCTTC	CASTVEANYGYTF
.	TRBJ1-6	TRBD1	TRBV5-6	TGTGCCAGCAGCCTCCGGGACAGGGTTAATTCACCCCTCCACTTT	CASSLRDRVNSPLHF
.	TRBJ2-3	TRBD1	TRBV7-8	TGTGCCAGCAGCCGGGACAGGGGGACAGATACGCAGTATTTT	CASSRDRGTDTQYF
.	TRBJ2-1	.	TRBV11-2	TGTGCCAGCAGCTTATCGGCGTTTGTAGGGGCAGCCACCTACAATGAGCAGTTCTTC	CASSLSAFVGAATYNEQFF
.	TRBJ1-1	TRBD1	TRBV5-5	TGTGCCAGCAGGGACAGGAGCAACACTGAAGCTTTCTTT	CASRDRSNTEAFF
once	TRBJ2-1	.	TRBV24-1	TGTGCCACCGGAAGACCAGGAGGCCTCTACAATGAGCAGTTCTTC	CATGRPGGLYNEQFF
.	TRBJ1-5	.	TRBV18	TGTGCCAGCTCAGAGTATAGCAATCAGCCCCAGCATTTT	CASSEYSNQPQHF
once	TRBJ2-3	.	TRBV29-1	TGCAGCGTTGATAGTGGAGGCACAGATACGCAGTATTTT	CSVDSGGTDTQYF
.	TRBJ1-2	TRBD1	TRBV5-1	TGCGCCAGCACCCGGACAGGGGCTTTAGGCTACACCTTC	CASTRTGALGYTF
.	TRBJ2-7	.	TRBV11-1	TGTGCCAGCAGCTTAAAACCCCAGGGCTACGAGCAGTACTTC	CASSLKPQGYEQYF
once	TRBJ2-1	TRBD2	TRBV14	TGTGCCAGCAGCCCTTACCTCCTAGCGGGGGCGTACAATGAGCAGTTCTTC	CASSPYLLAGAYNEQFF
.	TRBJ1-5	.	TRBV2	TGTGCCAGCAGTGACCTAGCCCTCAATCAGCCCCAGCATTTT	CASSDLALNQPQHF
.	TRBJ2-5	TRBD2	TRBV7-2	TGTGCCAGCAGCCGCCGACTAGCGGGGATGCAAGAGACCCAGTACTTC	CASSRRLAGMQETQYF
.	TRBJ1-6	.	TRBV19	TGTGCCAGTAGTTACGGGGAAAATTTCTTATCACCCCTCCACTTT	CASSYGENFLSPLHF
.	TRBJ1-2	TRBD1	TRBV12-3/TRBV12-4	TGTGCCACCCTCCCTTCTAGGGGGCCTAGGACCTTC	CATLPSRGPRTF
.	TRBJ1-1	TRBD1	TRBV4-3	TGCGCCAGCAGCCAAGATCCCCGGACAGGGGCTCCCACTGAAGCTTTCTTT	CASSQDPRTGAPTEAFF
.	TRBJ2-7	TRBD2	TRBV18	TGTGCCAGCTCACCCCCCGGGACGGGGGGCTACGAGCAGTACTTC	CASSPPGTGGYEQYF
.	TRBJ2-1	TRBD2	TRBV2	TGTGCCAGCCGAGAGGGGAGGGTCAATGAGCAGTTCTTC	CASREGRVNEQFF
.	TRBJ1-3	.	TRBV19	TGTGCCAGTAGTATTGGGAGCTCTGGAAACACCATATATTTT	CASSIGSSGNTIYF
.	TRBJ2-3	TRBD1	TRBV15	TGTGCCACCAGCGACCGGGACAGGGGATTCGCAGATACGCAGTATTTT	CATSDRDRGFADTQYF
.	TRBJ1-1	TRBD1	TRBV6-5	TGTGCCAGCAGTCGCGGGACAGGAGGGACTTTCTTT	CASSRGTGGTFF
many	TRBJ1-5	.	TRBV19	TGTGCCAGTAGTATAGAGGGGGGGCTGGGTCAGCCCCAGCATTTT	CASSIEGGLGQPQHF
.	TRBJ2-2	.	TRBV5-4	TGTGCCAGCAGCTTGGGGGGGCCCGGGACCGGGGAGCTGTTTTTT	CASSLGGPGTGELFF
.	TRBJ2-3	.	TRBV7-9	TGTGCCAGCAGTCTACCCGGGGGTGCCACAGATACGCAGTATTTT	CASSLPGGATDTQYF
.	TRBJ1-6	.	TRBV2	TGTGCCAGCGGCGGTGGTAATTCACCCCTCCACTTT	CASGGGNSPLHF
.	TRBJ1-1	.	TRBV5-6	TGTGCCAGCAGCCCTACAGCGGTCCCTGAAGCTTTCTTT	CASSPTAVPEAFF